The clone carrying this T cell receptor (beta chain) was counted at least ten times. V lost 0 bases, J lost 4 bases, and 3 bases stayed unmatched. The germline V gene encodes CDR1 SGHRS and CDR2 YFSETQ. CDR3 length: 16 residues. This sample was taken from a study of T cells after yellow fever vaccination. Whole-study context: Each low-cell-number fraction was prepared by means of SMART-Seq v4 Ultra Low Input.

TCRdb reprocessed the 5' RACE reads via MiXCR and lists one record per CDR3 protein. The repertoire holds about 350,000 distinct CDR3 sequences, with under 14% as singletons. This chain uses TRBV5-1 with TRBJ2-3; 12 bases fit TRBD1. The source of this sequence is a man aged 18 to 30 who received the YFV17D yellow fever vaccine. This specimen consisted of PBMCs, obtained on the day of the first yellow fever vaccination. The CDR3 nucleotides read TGCGCCAGCAGCTTGGCGGGGACAGGGGGCCCAGATACGCAGTATTTT. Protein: CASSLAGTGGPDTQYF.